This entry lists 20 T cell receptor beta chains sequenced from one sample in a study of control samples from healthy donors and cancer patients. Here immunoSEQ multiplex PCR was the method, and the copy in TCRdb shows in-frame clones only, minus some. The table has about 150,000 clones, approximately 92% seen once. The sequenced sample consisted of blood. These receptors were taken from a man between 25 and 39 years old in good health.

V and J are TRBV6-5 and TRBJ1-4, with a tentative D call TRBD1 (5 bases). Germline V gene lookup returns CDR1 MNHEY and CDR2 SVGAGI. Trimming left V 0 bases short and J 8 bases short, with 16 bases between. The CDR3 has 16 residues. The CDR3 DNA reads as TGTGCCAGCAGTTACTCACAGGCAGGGTTAGGGGAAAAACTGTTTTTT. It yields the protein CASSYSQAGLGEKLFF.

V usage is TRBV9 and J usage is TRBJ1-1; 9 bases are a match to TRBD1. V shed 3 bases and J 2 bases; nucleotides not matched to a gene: 8. There are 16 residues in the CDR3. Germline-derived CDR1 and CDR2 are SGDLS and YYNGEE. As DNA, the CDR3 is TGTGCCAGCAGCGACGGACAGGGGACTTTCAACACTGAAGCTTTCTTT. Its translation: CASSDGQGTFNTEAFF.

In DNA form, the CDR3 reads TGTGCCAGCAGCCCGAGGAACGAGAACACTGAAGCTTTCTTT. Residues: CASSPRNENTEAFF. The gene calls are TRBV11-2 and TRBJ1-1; D not resolved. Trimming took off 5 bases at V and 1 base at J, with 11 bases between the two ends. Germline V gives CDR1 SGHAT, CDR2 FQNNGV. The CDR3 is 14 residues long.

The chain carries TRBV12-3 or TRBV12-4 and TRBJ1-1; no reliable D call. This CDR3 is 12 amino acids long. V lost 6 bases to trimming and J lost 2 bases, with 7 bases between them. The CDR3 spells CASSPINTEAFF. The CDR3 DNA sequence: TGTGCCAGCAGCCCCATTAACACTGAAGCTTTCTTT.

The chain uses TRBV3-1 (or the pseudogene TRBV3-2) and TRBJ2-3; unclear D gene. The germline gives CDR1 LGHDT, CDR2 YNNKEL (reference sequence). Trimming took off 0 bases at V and 0 bases at J, with 4 bases between the two ends. The CDR3 has 14 amino acids. Here the CDR3 DNA reads TGTGCCAGCAGCCAAGATTGGAGCACAGATACGCAGTATTTT. Translated, it gives CASSQDWSTDTQYF.

The chain couples TRBV20-1 to TRBJ2-5; D is unresolved. The CDR3 extends over 11 amino acids. Germline loops: CDR1 DFQATT, CDR2 SNEGSKA (reference sequence). Trimming pared 5 bases from V and 2 bases from J, leaving 6 bases between. The DNA of the CDR3 is TGCAGTGCTCAACAGCAAGAGACCCAGTACTTC. Amino acids: CSAQQQETQYF.

The V call is TRBV7-2, the J call TRBJ1-1, with D perhaps TRBD1 (6 bases). Trimming shortened V by 4 bases and J by 5 bases, and 17 bases separated the two germline ends. Germline-derived CDR1 and CDR2 are SGHTA and FQGNSA. CDR3 length: 15 residues. CDR3 nucleotides: TGTGCCAGCAGCTCGTTAGGTGGGGGGGCTACTGAAGCTTTCTTT. Protein product: CASSSLGGGATEAFF.

This chain joins TRBV27 and TRBJ2-7, with a possible D match to TRBD2 (6 bases). The germline CDR1 and CDR2 sequences are MNHEY and SMNVEV (reference sequence). Trimming left V 5 bases short and J 5 bases short, with 19 bases between. The length of the CDR3 is 15 residues. The CDR3 loop is CASSTPWGVRNEQYF. Written as DNA, the CDR3 is TGTGCCAGCAGTACGCCCTGGGGGGTTCGGAACGAGCAGTACTTC.

The V gene is TRBV18, the J gene TRBJ1-2, with D possibly being TRBD1 (6 bases). This CDR3 is 15 amino acids long. Germline V gives CDR1 KGHSH, CDR2 LQKENI. Trimming took off 2 bases at V and 0 bases at J, with 10 bases between the two ends. The CDR3 region is CASSPKGQTNYGYTF. The CDR3 coding sequence is TGTGCCAGCTCACCAAAAGGACAGACTAACTATGGCTACACCTTC.

This chain joins TRBV28 and TRBJ1-2; no firm D call. The V gene lost 5 bases and the J gene lost 4 bases, with 14 bases spanning the gap. This CDR3 is 14 amino acids long. Germline V gene lookup returns CDR1 MDHEN and CDR2 SYDVKM. The CDR3 nucleotides are TGTGCCAGCAGTGTGGGAGGGCGTTTCTATGGCTACACCTTC. Translation gives CASSVGGRFYGYTF.

This clone came up once. The chain links TRBV6-1 to TRBJ1-1, with unresolved D. V was shortened by 3 bases and J by 1 base, with 9 bases between the two germline ends. The germline CDR1 and CDR2 sequences are MNHNS and SASEGT. This CDR3 is built from 14 residues. DNA for the CDR3: TGTGCCAGCAGTGACAACACACGGAACACTGAAGCTTTCTTT. Protein: CASSDNTRNTEAFF.

This clone was observed a handful of times. This chain connects TRBV2 to TRBJ2-7; 8 nucleotides match TRBD1. The germline V gene encodes CDR1 SNHLY and CDR2 FYNNEI. This CDR3 has 14 residues. J gave up 3 bases and V 6 bases, and 7 bases lay outside the gene matches. The CDR3 DNA sequence: TGTGCCAGCAGCGCAGGACAGGGCGACTACGAGCAGTACTTC. Its translation is CASSAGQGDYEQYF.

In DNA, the CDR3 is TGCGCCAGCAGTGAGTCGACTCCGGGGCCAGGGGGCAGCTATGGCTACACCTTC. This sequence encodes CASSESTPGPGGSYGYTF. The chain has TRBV10-1 and TRBJ1-2; 8 bases agree with TRBD1. Trimming removed 0 bases from V and 4 bases from J; junction bases left unmatched: 13. This CDR3 comprises 18 residues. In germline, CDR1 is WNHNN, CDR2 SYGVQD (reference sequence).

V and J are TRBV2 and TRBJ1-6, with D tentatively TRBD1 (6 bases). Trimming stripped 5 bases from V and 0 bases from J, with 20 bases between. Per germline, CDR1 SNHLY and CDR2 FYNNEI. The CDR3 extends over 19 amino acids. The DNA of the CDR3 is TGTGCCAGCAGTTCTAGCCGGGCAGGGGAGAGCTCCTATAATTCACCCCTCCACTTT. It translates to CASSSSRAGESSYNSPLHF. The variable domain in full, with the rest retrieved from reference TRBV2 and TRBJ1-6, is EPEVTQTPSHQVTQMGQEVILRCVPISNHLYFYWYRQILGQKVEFLVSFYNNEISEKSEIFDDQFSVERPDGSNFTLKIRSTKLEDSAMYFCASSSSRAGESSYNSPLHFGNGTRLTVT.

The chain couples TRBV5-1 to TRBJ1-1; possibly TRBD1 for D (6 bases). V shed 1 base and J shed 0 bases, with 13 bases lying between them. CDR3 size: 16 residues. Germline CDR1 reads SGHRS; CDR2 reads YFSETQ. CDR3 DNA sequence: TGCGCCAGCAGCTTGACTTCCAGGGGCTTGAACACTGAAGCTTTCTTT. Translation gives CASSLTSRGLNTEAFF.

This clone was observed a single time. The chain is built from TRBV5-8 and TRBJ1-1; D gene ambiguous. Germline loops: CDR1 SGHTS, CDR2 YDEGEE. Deletions cut 1 base from V and 0 bases from J, with 7 bases between. This CDR3 is 14 amino acids long. The CDR3 sequence is CASSLTPMNTEAFF. The CDR3 DNA reads as TGTGCCAGCAGCTTGACTCCCATGAACACTGAAGCTTTCTTT.

V gene TRBV10-1 combines with J gene TRBJ2-7; 7 bases fit TRBD1. CDR3 size: 14 residues. The germline gives CDR1 WNHNN, CDR2 SYGVQD (reference sequence). J lost 0 bases, V lost 6 bases, and 5 bases had no gene match. The CDR3 bases are TGCGCCAGCAGCCAGACAGGGAACTCCTACGAGCAGTACTTC. It yields the protein CASSQTGNSYEQYF.

The chain combines TRBV5-6 with TRBJ2-1; D gene ambiguous. V was cut by 4 bases and J by 10 bases, with 12 bases left in between. The germline V gene encodes CDR1 SGHDT and CDR2 YYEEEE. The CDR3 totals 12 residues. Here the CDR3 DNA reads TGTGCCAGCAGCGTTAACAGTTTCGAGCAGTTCTTC. Amino acids: CASSVNSFEQFF.

This sequence joins TRBV27 and TRBJ1-6; D remains ambiguous. The CDR3 totals 13 residues. Germline V gene lookup returns CDR1 MNHEY and CDR2 SMNVEV (reference sequence). The V end was cut by 5 bases, the J end by 6 bases, with 8 bases between. CDR3 in DNA: TGTGCCAGCAGTCTCTTTCTTAATTCACCCCTCCACTTT. Translating gives CASSLFLNSPLHF.

The chain links TRBV19 to TRBJ1-1, with D uncertain. Germline CDR1 is LNHDA and CDR2 is SQIVND (reference sequence). The CDR3 is 14 amino acids. V dropped 4 bases and J dropped 4 bases, with 13 bases sitting between them. CDR3 sequence: CASSTPRETTEAFF. CDR3 sequence (DNA): TGTGCCAGTAGTACACCCCGGGAGACCACTGAAGCTTTCTTT.